These 26 T cell receptor beta chains were all obtained from the same sample, sequenced in a study of sequential checkpoint blockade in melanoma (dated by TCRdb to between 2018 and 2021). According to the study, the label for this sample's treatment or condition signals: randomized to nivolumab then ipilimumab (arm A) or the reverse (arm B). Library preparation employed the immunoSEQ multiplex PCR assay. TCRdb provides this immuneACCESS table in a form limited to in-frame rearrangements. Some clones are lacking; in checked studies, under half of them reflect an unresolved V gene, and why the rest are absent is not known. The sample table shows some 14,000 clones, and 60% to 80% are seen once. The ten largest clones capture about 50% of the sample. This material consisted of CD8+ T cells sorted from blood (inferred from file names), taken from a patient given nivolumab and ipilimumab in sequence. Receptors originate from a human patient with melanoma. Some clones in this sample may be carry-over from other donors' samples.

The chain joins TRBV9 to TRBJ2-3, with a weak D call TRBD2 (6 bases). In germline, CDR1 is SGDLS, CDR2 YYNGEE. Trimming pared 4 bases from V and 6 bases from J, leaving 21 bases between. The CDR3 runs 16 residues. The CDR3 loop is CASSSPRGGVGDTQYF. The CDR3, as DNA: TGTGCCAGCAGCTCCCCTCGGGGCGGGGTAGGCGATACGCAGTATTTT.

This clone was seen more than once but under ten times. The junction departs from germline at one end; a sequencing error may be responsible. V and J are TRBV7-9 and TRBJ2-7, with D tentatively TRBD2 (5 bases). Germline assignment: CDR1 SEHNR and CDR2 FQNEAQ (reference sequence). The CDR3 spans 13 residues. The CDR3 sequence: CASSQEGWDEQYF. The CDR3 DNA is TGCGCCAGCAGCCAAGAGGGCTGGGACGAGCAGTACTTC.

The V and J genes are TRBV5-4 and TRBJ2-5; the match to TRBD2 covers 10 bases. The CDR3 consists of 14 residues. The V and J ends lost 4 bases and 2 bases, in that order; junction bases with no gene match: 2. Germline CDR1 is SGHNT and CDR2 is YYREEE (reference sequence). The CDR3 nucleotides read TGTGCCAGCAGCCAAGCGGGGGGGCAAGAGACCCAGTACTTC. It specifies CASSQAGGQETQYF. The full variable domain, completed using reference TRBV5-4 and TRBJ2-5, is ETGVTQSPTHLIKTRGQQVTLRCSSQSGHNTVSWYQQALGQGPQFIFQYYREEENGRGNFPPRFSGLQFPNYSSELNVNALELDDSALYLCASSQAGGQETQYFGPGTRLLVL.

DNA of the CDR3: TGCAGCGTTCGGCAGGGCGGGGTCAATTACAATGAGCAGTTCTTC. This codes for CSVRQGGVNYNEQFF. The rearrangement links TRBV29-1 to TRBJ2-1, with a tentative D call TRBD2 (6 bases). CDR3 length: 15 residues. With 5 bases removed from V and 4 bases from J, the gap between germline ends came to 18 bases. Per the germline V gene, CDR1 is SQVTM and CDR2 is ANQGSEA.

This chain connects TRBV9 to TRBJ1-3, with 7 bases identical to TRBD1. V was clipped by 6 bases and J by 3 bases; unmatched bases: 6. The CDR3 is 14 residues long. Germline CDR1 reads SGDLS; CDR2 reads YYNGEE. This chain's CDR3 is CASTKTGVGNTIYF. The DNA of the CDR3 is TGTGCCAGCACCAAAACAGGGGTTGGAAACACCATATATTTT.

CDR3 in DNA: TGCGCCAGCAGCCAAGATCGGTCAGGGTTCGATGGCTACACCTTC. Its protein product is CASSQDRSGFDGYTF. V and J are TRBV4-3 and TRBJ1-2, with a tentative D call TRBD1 (5 bases). The CDR3 runs 15 residues. CDR1 LGHNA and CDR2 YSLEER come from the germline V gene. The ends were cut back, 0 bases at V and 6 bases at J, with 14 bases in the middle.

The chain combines TRBV7-9 with TRBJ2-5; D remains ambiguous. The CDR3 runs 13 residues. Germline lookup yields CDR1 SEHNR and CDR2 FQNEAQ (reference sequence). Between the trimmed V and J ends, which lost 4 bases and 0 bases, there was a span of 6 bases. The CDR3 DNA is TGTGCCAGCAGCTCCAATCACCAAGAGACCCAGTACTTC. Amino acids: CASSSNHQETQYF. Combining the CDR3 with reference TRBV7-9 and TRBJ2-5 gives the whole variable domain DTGVSQNPRHKITKRGQNVTFRCDPISEHNRLYWYRQTLGQGPEFLTYFQNEAQLEKSRLLSDRFSAERPKGSFSTLEIQRTEQGDSAMYLCASSSNHQETQYFGPGTRLLVL.

The chain is built from TRBV9 and TRBJ2-5; D perhaps matches TRBD2 (6 bases). The V end lost 0 bases, the J end lost 5 bases, and 14 bases lay between the germline ends. Germline V CDR1 and CDR2: SGDLS, YYNGEE. The CDR3 runs to 15 residues. The CDR3 region is CASSVGPGREETQYF. CDR3 coding DNA: TGTGCCAGCAGCGTAGGCCCCGGGAGAGAGGAGACCCAGTACTTC.

This chain uses TRBV28 with TRBJ2-1, with 9 positions matching TRBD1. The CDR3 sequence is 17 residues long. In germline, CDR1 is MDHEN, CDR2 SYDVKM. The V and J ends lost 6 bases and 8 bases, in that order; junction bases with no gene match: 17. CDR3 loop: CASSPNTRDRAIDEQFF. The CDR3 DNA reads as TGTGCCAGCAGCCCTAACACACGGGACAGGGCGATCGATGAGCAGTTCTTC.

The chain employs TRBV9 and TRBJ1-1; unclear D gene. Germline CDR1 and CDR2: SGDLS and YYNGEE. CDR3 length: 15 amino acids. The germline V and J ends were trimmed by 3 bases and 3 bases, with 15 bases remaining between them. CDR3 loop: CASSAGAGSYTEAFF. DNA for the CDR3: TGTGCCAGCAGCGCCGGTGCGGGGTCCTACACTGAAGCTTTCTTT.

This clone appeared once. J is TRBJ1-5 and V is TRBV19, with 7 bases aligning to TRBD1. Germline CDR1 reads LNHDA; CDR2 reads SQIVND (reference sequence). The V and J ends lost 5 bases and 4 bases, in that order; junction bases with no gene match: 8. The CDR3 runs 15 residues. This chain's CDR3 is CASSERTGVNQPQHF. Written as DNA, the CDR3 is TGTGCCAGTAGTGAGAGGACAGGAGTGAATCAGCCCCAGCATTTT.

The V and J genes are TRBV27 and TRBJ2-7, with 7 positions matching TRBD1. J was trimmed by 1 base and V by 6 bases; bases with no gene match: 3. The CDR3 spans 13 residues. The germline CDR1 and CDR2 sequences are MNHEY and SMNVEV (reference sequence). The CDR3 bases are TGTGCCAGCAGAACGACAGGGTCCTACGAGCAGTACTTC. Amino acids: CASRTTGSYEQYF.

The chain carries TRBV9 and TRBJ1-2; D is uncertain. The germline gives CDR1 SGDLS, CDR2 YYNGEE. The V gene lost 3 bases and the J gene lost 1 base, with 7 bases spanning the gap. There are 13 residues in the CDR3. CDR3 region: CASSDGINYGYTF. As DNA, the CDR3 is TGTGCCAGCAGCGACGGGATTAACTATGGCTACACCTTC.

This clone was observed many times. This chain joins TRBV4-2 and TRBJ1-2; D is unresolved. V was pared by 5 bases and J by 1 base, with 17 bases between. The CDR3 has 16 amino acids. The germline V gene has CDR1 LGHNA and CDR2 YNFKEQ. This chain's CDR3 is CASSLPDTPLNYGYTF. DNA of the CDR3: TGTGCCAGCAGCTTACCTGATACTCCCCTTAACTATGGCTACACCTTC.

The rearrangement joins TRBV4-2 to TRBJ1-1, with a weak D call TRBD1 (6 bases). Deletions cut 0 bases from V and 4 bases from J, with 12 bases between. The CDR3 contains 15 residues. Germline V gene lookup returns CDR1 LGHNA and CDR2 YNFKEQ. CDR3 bases: TGTGCCAGCAGCCAAGAGGTGGGGGCGCGCACTGAAGCTTTCTTT. Translation gives CASSQEVGARTEAFF.

The chain carries TRBV5-4 and TRBJ1-2, with 8 bases fitting TRBD1. Germline V gene data show CDR1 as SGHNT and CDR2 as YYREEE (reference sequence). CDR3 length equals 14 residues. With 6 bases clipped from V and 2 bases from J, the junction kept 6 bases outside the gene matches. The CDR3 region has the DNA TGTGCCAGCAACCAGGACAGGGTGAACTATGGCTACACCTTC. This encodes CASNQDRVNYGYTF.

This clone was seen just once. The chain uses TRBV6-6 and TRBJ1-5; 9 bases agree with TRBD1. Losses at the gene ends were 4 bases for V and 3 bases for J; bases not matched to a gene: 4. CDR1 and CDR2 from the germline V gene are MNHNY and SVGAGI (reference sequence). This CDR3 contains 15 residues. In DNA, the CDR3 is TGTGCCAGCAGTTTTACAGGGGGCAACAATCAGCCCCAGCATTTT. Residues: CASSFTGGNNQPQHF.

The chain has TRBV4-3 and TRBJ1-4, with D possibly matching TRBD1 (5 bases). CDR3 size: 15 residues. Germline lookup yields CDR1 LGHNA and CDR2 YSLEER. Trimming removed 0 bases from V and 14 bases from J, with 19 bases in between. The CDR3 region has the DNA TGCGCCAGCAGCCAAGATACCCGGGGGGGAAAAATCCTGTTTTTT. It is translated as CASSQDTRGGKILFF.

This sequence joins TRBV28 and TRBJ1-5; TRBD1 is a possible D gene (6 bases). Trimming pared 1 base from V and 2 bases from J, leaving 12 bases between. Looked up from germline, CDR1 is MDHEN and CDR2 is SYDVKM. This CDR3 has 16 amino acids. The CDR3, as DNA: TGTGCCAGCAGTTTATATTACAGGGTGGGCAATCAGCCCCAGCATTTT. It yields the protein CASSLYYRVGNQPQHF.

V usage is TRBV6-5 and J usage is TRBJ1-2; 8 bases line up with TRBD1. The CDR3 spans 14 residues. Losses at the gene ends were 6 bases for V and 2 bases for J; bases not matched to a gene: 5. Germline CDR1 and CDR2: MNHEY and SVGAGI. The CDR3 DNA reads TGTGCCAGCAGACCGCAGGGGGCGAACTATGGCTACACCTTC. Translation gives CASRPQGANYGYTF.

This clone is labeled medium-sized. The chain recombines TRBV4-2 with TRBJ2-1; 11 bases line up with TRBD2. With 2 bases clipped from V and 10 bases from J, the junction kept 1 base outside the gene matches. Germline V CDR1 and CDR2: LGHNA, YNFKEQ. This CDR3 comprises 13 residues. The CDR3 region is CASSQSSGGEQFF. CDR3 nucleotides: TGTGCCAGCAGCCAATCTAGCGGGGGGGAGCAGTTCTTC.

The genes are TRBV4-1 and TRBJ2-2; possibly TRBD2 for D (5 bases). The V and J ends lost 8 bases and 7 bases respectively, with 17 bases between them. CDR3 length equals 14 residues. Germline V lookup: CDR1 MGHRA, CDR2 YSYEKL. For the CDR3, the DNA is TGCGCCAGCGCTAGCCCTGGTAGGATCGGGGAGCTGTTTTTT. Translating it yields CASASPGRIGELFF.

V gene TRBV7-2 combines with J gene TRBJ1-1; D unresolved. CDR1 SGHTA and CDR2 FQGNSA come from the germline V gene. V lost 3 bases and J 4 bases, leaving 12 bases between the germline ends. The CDR3 extends over 14 amino acids. CDR3 sequence (DNA): TGTGCCAGCAGCTTGGTCCGGGGTCGCACTGAAGCTTTCTTT. Translation: CASSLVRGRTEAFF.

The genes are TRBV7-9 and TRBJ2-7; perhaps TRBD1 as D (7 bases). Germline loops: CDR1 SEHNR, CDR2 FQNEAQ (reference sequence). Trimming took 5 bases from V and 3 from J, leaving 14 bases between them. The CDR3 covers 14 residues. The CDR3 coding sequence is TGTGCCAGCAGCCCCCAGGGGGGAAACTACGAGCAGTACTTC. Translating gives CASSPQGGNYEQYF.

The rearrangement links TRBV28 to TRBJ2-7, with D maybe TRBD1 (5 bases). The CDR3 length is 13 residues. V lost 3 bases, J lost 3 bases, and 9 bases lay in between. In germline, CDR1 is MDHEN, CDR2 SYDVKM. CDR3 coding DNA: TGTGCCAGCAGTTTGACAGTACACTACGAGCAGTACTTC. Its protein product is CASSLTVHYEQYF. Looking up the rest from reference TRBV28 and TRBJ2-7 gives the full variable domain: DVKVTQSSRYLVKRTGEKVFLECVQDMDHENMFWYRQDPGLGLRLIYFSYDVKMKEKGDIPEGYSVSREKKERFSLILESASTNQTSMYLCASSLTVHYEQYFGPGTRLTVT.

The sample holds a few counts of this clone. The V gene is TRBV10-1, the J gene TRBJ2-3, with a tentative D call TRBD1 (5 bases). The CDR3 contains 16 residues. The germline V gene has CDR1 WNHNN and CDR2 SYGVQD (reference sequence). Trimming pared 0 bases from V and 2 bases from J, leaving 12 bases between. In DNA form, the CDR3 reads TGCGCCAGCAGTGAGTCGGGGCCCCTACCCACAGATACGCAGTATTTT. As protein: CASSESGPLPTDTQYF.